This T cell receptor beta chain was sequenced during a study of OX40 agonist ivuxolimab in advanced cancers. On this clone: The antigen is undetermined.

Unmatched junction bases numbered 3, after V lost 2 bases and J lost 2 bases. Germline V gene sequence: CDR1 SGDLS, CDR2 YYNGEE. The CDR3 loop spans 15 amino acids. Study observations and caveats: Compared with CD4+, CD8+ T cells on average had more expanded clones.

The repertoire was sequenced with immunoSEQ multiplex PCR; TCRdb's copy has only in-frame clones and lacks some. Of 30,000 or so clones in the sample, 70% to 85% were seen once. The V and J genes are TRBV9 and TRBJ2-7; 11 bases line up with TRBD2. This specimen consisted of CD4+ or CD8+ T cells sorted from blood, obtained in a trial of the OX40 agonist ivuxolimab. This receptor was identified in an adult with an advanced solid tumor such as melanoma, head and neck, liver or kidney cancer. DNA of the CDR3: TGTGCCAGCAGCGTCGGGACTAGCGGTCCCTACGAGCAGTACTTC. This encodes CASSVGTSGPYEQYF.